Presented here are 17 T cell receptor beta chains from one specimen sequenced in a study of PD-L1 blockade in urothelial cancer. Time point: pretreatment peripheral blood. TCRdb keeps only in-frame clones here, not all; method: immunoSEQ multiplex PCR. The sample holds tens of thousands of clones; around 81% are singletons and the top ten take 2.5% to 3.5%. The sample here was PBMCs, taken around atezolizumab (anti-PD-L1) treatment. The source is a man between 65 and 85 years old with urothelial cancer.

A few counts support this clone. This chain joins TRBV7-2 and TRBJ1-1; 9 nucleotides agree with TRBD1. Germline CDR1 SGHTA, CDR2 FQGNSA. The CDR3 has 21 residues. J lost 0 bases, V lost 0 bases, and 17 bases had no gene match. The CDR3 loop is CASSLAILQGADRTLNTEAFF. Written as DNA, the CDR3 is TGTGCCAGCAGCTTAGCGATATTACAGGGGGCGGACCGAACGCTGAACACTGAAGCTTTCTTT.

The rearrangement links TRBV7-2 to TRBJ2-7; no clear D. From germline, CDR1 is SGHTA and CDR2 FQGNSA. This CDR3 is 11 amino acids long. Trimming stripped 4 bases from V and 6 bases from J, with 7 bases between. This CDR3 is CASSSSSEQYF. Written as DNA, the CDR3 is TGTGCCAGCAGCTCTAGTTCCGAGCAGTACTTC.

The V gene is TRBV5-1, the J gene TRBJ1-1, with D unresolved. The CDR3 length is 15 residues. CDR1 and CDR2 (germline): SGHRS, YFSETQ. Trimming shortened V by 0 bases and J by 1 base, and 10 bases separated the two germline ends. The chain's CDR3 is CASSLVSGRNTEAFF. The CDR3 coding sequence is TGCGCCAGCAGCTTGGTCAGCGGGAGGAACACTGAAGCTTTCTTT.

The rearrangement joins TRBV5-1 to TRBJ1-1; D perhaps matches TRBD1 (5 bases). The CDR3 consists of 15 residues. V was trimmed by 3 bases and J by 4 bases, leaving 16 bases between them. Germline V CDR1 and CDR2: SGHRS, YFSETQ. CDR3 coding DNA: TGCGCCAGCAGCTGGGGGGGGGAAACCGGCACTGAAGCTTTCTTT. Its protein product is CASSWGGETGTEAFF.

The chain is built from TRBV5-1 and TRBJ2-5, with 7 bases fitting TRBD1. Germline trimming cut 3 bases from V and 2 bases from J; bases unmatched to any gene: 7. The CDR3 runs 15 residues. The germline CDR1 and CDR2 sequences are SGHRS and YFSETQ. CDR3: CASSSTGLHQETQYF. Written as DNA, the CDR3 is TGCGCCAGCAGCTCGACAGGGCTTCATCAAGAGACCCAGTACTTC.

The chain joins TRBV5-5 to TRBJ1-1, with D unclear. Trimming pared 2 bases from V and 5 bases from J, leaving 10 bases between. This CDR3 is built from 13 residues. The germline gives CDR1 SGHKS, CDR2 YYEKEE (reference sequence). The CDR3 spells CASSLATGTEAFF. The CDR3, as DNA: TGTGCCAGCAGCTTAGCGACTGGGACTGAAGCTTTCTTT. The full variable domain, with the rest looked up from reference TRBV5-5 and TRBJ1-1, is DAGVTQSPTHLIKTRGQQVTLRCSPISGHKSVSWYQQVLGQGPQFIFQYYEKEERGRGNFPDRFSARQFPNYSSELNVNALLLGDSALYLCASSLATGTEAFFGQGTRLTVV.

This chain uses TRBV2 with TRBJ2-7, with D perhaps matching TRBD1 (6 bases). With 8 bases removed from V and 4 bases from J, the gap between germline ends came to 9 bases. The CDR3 length is 11 residues. Germline CDR1 SNHLY, CDR2 FYNNEI. The CDR3, as DNA: TGTGCCAGCGGACAGTTTTACGAGCAGTACTTC. It is translated as CASGQFYEQYF. Complete variable domain (other parts from reference TRBV2 and TRBJ2-7): EPEVTQTPSHQVTQMGQEVILRCVPISNHLYFYWYRQILGQKVEFLVSFYNNEISEKSEIFDDQFSVERPDGSNFTLKIRSTKLEDSAMYFCASGQFYEQYFGPGTRLTVT.

The CDR3 loop is CASSLYGGSTYEQYF. As DNA, the CDR3 is TGTGCCAGCAGCTTATATGGCGGATCAACCTACGAGCAGTACTTC. The chain employs TRBV11-2 and TRBJ2-7; the D is unclear. Germline CDR1 SGHAT, CDR2 FQNNGV. The V end lost 2 bases, the J end lost 2 bases, and 13 bases lay between the germline ends. The CDR3 contains 15 residues.

The rearrangement uses TRBV6-1 and TRBJ1-4; TRBD1 agrees at 7 bases. The germline V gene encodes CDR1 MNHNS and CDR2 SASEGT. The CDR3 contains 14 residues. The V segment lost 6 bases and the J segment 3 bases; nucleotides outside the gene matches: 4. CDR3 residues: CASSVQGSNEKLFF. CDR3 DNA: TGTGCCAGCAGCGTACAGGGGTCTAATGAAAAACTGTTTTTT.

CDR3 coding DNA: TGTGCCAGCAGCTTTCAGGGAGGGGCCAACGTCCTGACTTTC. Translation gives CASSFQGGANVLTF. The rearrangement links TRBV5-4 to TRBJ2-6, with D perhaps TRBD1 (5 bases). With 2 bases removed from V and 4 bases from J, the gap between germline ends came to 7 bases. Germline-derived CDR1 and CDR2 are SGHNT and YYREEE (reference sequence). The CDR3 is 14 amino acids.

The V and J genes are TRBV6-5 and TRBJ2-5; 9 bases map to TRBD2. Germline CDR1 is MNHEY and CDR2 is SVGAGI. The CDR3 runs to 13 residues. Unmatched junction bases numbered 4, after V lost 6 bases and J lost 5 bases. DNA for the CDR3: TGTGCCAGCAGGGTAGCGGGAGTGGAGACCCAGTACTTC. It specifies CASRVAGVETQYF.

The sample holds many counts of this clone. The chain is built from TRBV2 and TRBJ2-1; 7 bases align to TRBD1. The germline gives CDR1 SNHLY, CDR2 FYNNEI. This CDR3 is built from 13 residues. V dropped 7 bases and J dropped 8; count of bases not matched to a gene: 8. The DNA for the CDR3 is TGTGCCAGCACGGAGACAGGGCTCGATGAGCAGTTCTTC. It codes for CASTETGLDEQFF.

A single count supports this clone. The chain joins TRBV5-1 to TRBJ1-1, with D perhaps matching TRBD1 (6 bases). Trimming shortened V by 5 bases and J by 1 base, and 15 bases separated the two germline ends. From germline, CDR1 is SGHRS and CDR2 YFSETQ. The CDR3 runs 15 residues. As DNA, the CDR3 is TGCGCCAGCAGAGGTAGGGGGAGCGGGAACACTGAAGCTTTCTTT. Translation: CASRGRGSGNTEAFF.

J is TRBJ2-7 and V is TRBV5-1, with D perhaps matching TRBD1 (6 bases). Trimming left V 3 bases short and J 2 bases short, with 15 bases between. This CDR3 contains 15 residues. Looked up from germline, CDR1 is SGHRS and CDR2 is YFSETQ. CDR3 DNA sequence: TGCGCCAGCAGCTCGGGGACATCTGTCCCCTACGAGCAGTACTTC. Protein: CASSSGTSVPYEQYF.

The chain couples TRBV30 to TRBJ1-2, with a tentative D call TRBD1 (5 bases). Germline loops: CDR1 GTSNPN, CDR2 SVGIG (reference sequence). The CDR3 has 12 amino acids. Deletions cut 3 bases from V and 8 bases from J, with 13 bases between. For the CDR3, the DNA is TGTGCCTGGAGCGGGGGAAACGGGGGCTACACCTTC. It translates to CAWSGGNGGYTF.

The chain couples TRBV28 to TRBJ1-2, with D possibly TRBD1 on 6 matching bases. V lost 6 bases, J lost 8 bases, and 13 bases lay in between. Germline values: CDR1 MDHEN, CDR2 SYDVKM. This CDR3 comprises 12 residues. DNA of the CDR3: TGTGCCAGCAGGCCACAGGGCGGGGGCTACACCTTC. It codes for CASRPQGGGYTF.

The rearrangement uses TRBV5-5 and TRBJ2-1, with 8 positions matching TRBD1. The CDR3 contains 13 residues. The trim removed 1 base at V and 10 bases at J, leaving 4 bases unmatched. Germline CDR1 and CDR2: SGHKS and YYEKEE (reference sequence). CDR3 in amino acids: CASSLNRGREQFF. The CDR3 DNA sequence: TGTGCCAGCAGCTTGAACAGGGGGAGGGAGCAGTTCTTC.